The entry below gives a single T cell receptor (beta chain) sequence along with its context. Its specificity is not known. Germline and junction disagree at one end, which may indicate a read error. These data are taken from a study of monozygotic twins with cystic fibrosis. The CDR3 contains 14 residues. Germline CDR1 is MDHEN and CDR2 is SYDVKM. Assay used: immunoSEQ multiplex PCR; TCRdb lists only in-frame clones, some missing. Of about 14,000 clones in the sample, 80% to 95% were seen once. Study-wide results and caveats: J usage was most co-twin-similar in 8 of 16 pairs, V in 13.

This chain links TRBV28 with TRBJ2-7; either TRBD1 or TRBD2 may supply D (5 bases each). The receptor was derived from a girl aged 2 to 9 with cystic fibrosis. The source material was blood. CDR3 nucleotides: TGTGCCAGCAGTTTACTGGGTCCCGCTAGAGAGGGGAGCTTC. It codes for CASSLLGPAREGSF.